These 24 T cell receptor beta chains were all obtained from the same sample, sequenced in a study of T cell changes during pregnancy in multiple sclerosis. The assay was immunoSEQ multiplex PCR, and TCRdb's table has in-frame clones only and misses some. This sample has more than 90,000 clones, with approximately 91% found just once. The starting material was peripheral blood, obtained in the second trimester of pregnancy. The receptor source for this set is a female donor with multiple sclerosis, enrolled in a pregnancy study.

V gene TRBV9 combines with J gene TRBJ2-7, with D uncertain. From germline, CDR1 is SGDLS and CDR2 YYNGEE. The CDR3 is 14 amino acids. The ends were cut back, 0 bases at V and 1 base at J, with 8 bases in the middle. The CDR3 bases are TGTGCCAGCAGCGTAGATGGGCAGTCCTACGAGCAGTACTTC. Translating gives CASSVDGQSYEQYF.

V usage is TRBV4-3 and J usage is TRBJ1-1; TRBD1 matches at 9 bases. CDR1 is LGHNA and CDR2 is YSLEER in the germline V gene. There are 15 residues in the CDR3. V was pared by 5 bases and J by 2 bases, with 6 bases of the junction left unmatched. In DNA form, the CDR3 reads TGCGCCAGCAGCGAGTTGGGACAGGGAAACACTGAAGCTTTCTTT. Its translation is CASSELGQGNTEAFF.

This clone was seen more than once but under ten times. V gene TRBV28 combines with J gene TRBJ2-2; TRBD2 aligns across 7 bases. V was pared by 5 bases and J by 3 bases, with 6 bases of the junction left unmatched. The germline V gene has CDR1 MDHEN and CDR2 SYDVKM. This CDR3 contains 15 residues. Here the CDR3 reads CASSPRLAYTGELFF. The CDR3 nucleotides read TGTGCCAGCAGTCCACGACTAGCCTACACCGGGGAGCTGTTTTTT. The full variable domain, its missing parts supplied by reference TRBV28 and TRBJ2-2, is DVKVTQSSRYLVKRTGEKVFLECVQDMDHENMFWYRQDPGLGLRLIYFSYDVKMKEKGDIPEGYSVSREKKERFSLILESASTNQTSMYLCASSPRLAYTGELFFGEGSRLTVL.

The DNA for the CDR3 is TGTGCCTGGACTCTTCGCGGGGGGCGTCCTGGCTACACCTTC. Residues: CAWTLRGGRPGYTF. The chain recombines TRBV30 with TRBJ1-2; tentative D call: TRBD1 (6 bases). The CDR3 contains 14 residues. The V end lost 4 bases, the J end lost 7 bases, and 19 bases lay between the germline ends. Germline V gene sequence: CDR1 GTSNPN, CDR2 SVGIG (reference sequence).

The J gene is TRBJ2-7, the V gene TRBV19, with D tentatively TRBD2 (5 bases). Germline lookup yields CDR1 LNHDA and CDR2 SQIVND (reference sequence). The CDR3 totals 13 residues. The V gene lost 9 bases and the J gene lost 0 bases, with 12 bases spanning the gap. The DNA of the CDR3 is TGTGCCAGCCGACCGGGATTCTCCTACGAGCAGTACTTC. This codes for CASRPGFSYEQYF.

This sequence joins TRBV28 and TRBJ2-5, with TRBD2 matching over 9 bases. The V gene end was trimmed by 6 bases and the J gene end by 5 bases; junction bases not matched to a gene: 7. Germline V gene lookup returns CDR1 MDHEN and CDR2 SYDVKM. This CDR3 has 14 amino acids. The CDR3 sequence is CASSPSGRRETQYF. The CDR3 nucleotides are TGTGCCAGCAGCCCAAGCGGGAGGAGGGAGACCCAGTACTTC.

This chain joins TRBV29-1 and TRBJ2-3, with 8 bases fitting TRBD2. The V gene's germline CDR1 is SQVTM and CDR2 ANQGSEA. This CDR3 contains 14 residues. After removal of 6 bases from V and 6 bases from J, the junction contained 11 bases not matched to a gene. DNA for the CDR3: TGCAGCGTCTTGAGCGGGGGCTCGTGGGATACGCAGTATTTT. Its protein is CSVLSGGSWDTQYF.

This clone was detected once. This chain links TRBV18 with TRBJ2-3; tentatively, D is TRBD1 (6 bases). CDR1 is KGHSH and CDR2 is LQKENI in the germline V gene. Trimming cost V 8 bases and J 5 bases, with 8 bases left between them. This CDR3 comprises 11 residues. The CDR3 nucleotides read TGTGCCAGCCAACAGGGAGATACGCAGTATTTT. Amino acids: CASQQGDTQYF.

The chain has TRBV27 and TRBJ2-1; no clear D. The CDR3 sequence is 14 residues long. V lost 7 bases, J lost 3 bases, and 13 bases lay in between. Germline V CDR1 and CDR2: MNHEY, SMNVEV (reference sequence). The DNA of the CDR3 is TGTGCCAGCACTAACGTCGCCGGCTACAATGAGCAGTTCTTC. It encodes CASTNVAGYNEQFF.

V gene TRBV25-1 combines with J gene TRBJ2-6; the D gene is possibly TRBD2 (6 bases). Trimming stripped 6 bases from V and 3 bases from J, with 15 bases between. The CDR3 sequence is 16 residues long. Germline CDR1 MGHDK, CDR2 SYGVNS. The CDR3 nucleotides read TGTGCCAGCAGACGGACTAAAGTCCTTGGGGCCAACGTCCTGACTTTC. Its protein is CASRRTKVLGANVLTF.

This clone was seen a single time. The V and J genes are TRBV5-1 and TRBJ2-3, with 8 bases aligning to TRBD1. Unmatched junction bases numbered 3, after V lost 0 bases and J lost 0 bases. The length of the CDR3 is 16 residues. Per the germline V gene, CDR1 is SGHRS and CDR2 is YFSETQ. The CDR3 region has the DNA TGCGCCAGCAGCTTGGGTACAGGGGGTAGCACAGATACGCAGTATTTT. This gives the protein CASSLGTGGSTDTQYF.

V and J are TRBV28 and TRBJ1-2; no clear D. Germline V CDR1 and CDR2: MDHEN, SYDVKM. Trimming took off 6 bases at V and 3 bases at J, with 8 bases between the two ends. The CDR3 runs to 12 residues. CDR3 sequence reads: CASRSSDYGYTF. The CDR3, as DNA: TGTGCCAGCAGGAGTTCGGACTATGGCTACACCTTC.

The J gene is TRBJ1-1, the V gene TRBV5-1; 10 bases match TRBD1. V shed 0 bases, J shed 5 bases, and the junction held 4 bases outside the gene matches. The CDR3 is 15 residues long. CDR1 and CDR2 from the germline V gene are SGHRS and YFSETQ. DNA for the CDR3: TGCGCCAGCAGCTTGGGACAGGGGGCGCATACTGAAGCTTTCTTT. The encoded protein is CASSLGQGAHTEAFF.

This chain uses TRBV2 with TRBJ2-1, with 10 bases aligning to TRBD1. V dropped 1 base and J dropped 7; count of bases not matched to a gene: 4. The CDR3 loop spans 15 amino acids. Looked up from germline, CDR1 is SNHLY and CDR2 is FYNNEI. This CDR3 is CASSEGGTGANEQFF. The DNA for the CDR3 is TGTGCCAGCAGTGAAGGGGGGACAGGGGCAAATGAGCAGTTCTTC.

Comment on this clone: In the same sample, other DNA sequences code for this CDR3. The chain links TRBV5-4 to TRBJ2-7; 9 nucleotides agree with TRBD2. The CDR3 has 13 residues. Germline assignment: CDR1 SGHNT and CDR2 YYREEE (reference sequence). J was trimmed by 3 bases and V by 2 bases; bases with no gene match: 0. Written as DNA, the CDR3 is TGTGCCAGCAGCTTTAGCGGGAGCTACGAGCAGTACTTC. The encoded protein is CASSFSGSYEQYF.

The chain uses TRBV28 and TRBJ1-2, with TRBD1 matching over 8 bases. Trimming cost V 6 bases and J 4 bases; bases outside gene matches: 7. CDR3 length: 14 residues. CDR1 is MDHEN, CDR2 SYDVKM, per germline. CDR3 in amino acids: CASSLDGQGYGYTF. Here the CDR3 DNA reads TGTGCCAGCAGCCTTGATGGACAGGGCTATGGCTACACCTTC.

CDR3: CASKGESQETQYF. The DNA for the CDR3 is TGTGCCAGCAAGGGAGAGTCACAAGAGACCCAGTACTTC. The genes are TRBV6-5 and TRBJ2-5; D might be TRBD2 (5 bases). Between the trimmed V and J ends, which lost 7 bases and 2 bases, there was a span of 11 bases. CDR1 MNHEY and CDR2 SVGAGI come from the germline V gene. The CDR3 length is 13 residues.

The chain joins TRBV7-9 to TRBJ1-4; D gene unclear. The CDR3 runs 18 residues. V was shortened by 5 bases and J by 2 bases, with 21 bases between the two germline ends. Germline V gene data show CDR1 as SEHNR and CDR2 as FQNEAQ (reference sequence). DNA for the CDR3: TGTGCCAGCAGCCGGGGAGGACCGGAAGAGGTCACTAATGAAAAACTGTTTTTT. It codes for CASSRGGPEEVTNEKLFF.

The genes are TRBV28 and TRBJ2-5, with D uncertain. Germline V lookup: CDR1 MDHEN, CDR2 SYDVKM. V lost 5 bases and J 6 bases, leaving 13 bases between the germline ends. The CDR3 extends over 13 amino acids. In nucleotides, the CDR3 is TGTGCCAGCAGTCTCCTCACGGTGAAGACCCAGTACTTC. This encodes CASSLLTVKTQYF.

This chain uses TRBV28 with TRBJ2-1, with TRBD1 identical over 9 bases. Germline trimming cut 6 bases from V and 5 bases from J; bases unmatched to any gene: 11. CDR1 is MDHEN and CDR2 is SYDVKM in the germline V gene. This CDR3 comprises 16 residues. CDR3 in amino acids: CASSYPPGQGDNEQFF. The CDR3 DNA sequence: TGTGCCAGCAGCTACCCTCCGGGACAGGGCGACAATGAGCAGTTCTTC.

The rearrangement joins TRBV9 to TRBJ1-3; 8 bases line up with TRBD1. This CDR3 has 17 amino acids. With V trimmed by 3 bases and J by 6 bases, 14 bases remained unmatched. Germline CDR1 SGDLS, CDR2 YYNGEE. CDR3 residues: CASSARQLQGALNTIYF. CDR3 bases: TGTGCCAGCAGCGCGCGACAACTTCAGGGGGCTTTAAACACCATATATTTT.

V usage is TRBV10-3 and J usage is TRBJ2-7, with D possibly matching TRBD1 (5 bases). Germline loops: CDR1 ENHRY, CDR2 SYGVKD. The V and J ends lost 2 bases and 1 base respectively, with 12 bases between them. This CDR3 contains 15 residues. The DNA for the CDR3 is TGTGCCATCAGTGAGGGGCAGGGCCAATCCTACGAGCAGTACTTC. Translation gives CAISEGQGQSYEQYF.

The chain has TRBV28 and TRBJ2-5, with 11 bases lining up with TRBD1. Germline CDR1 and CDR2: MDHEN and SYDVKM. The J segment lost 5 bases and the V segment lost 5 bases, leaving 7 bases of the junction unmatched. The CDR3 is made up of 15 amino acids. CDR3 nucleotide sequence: TGTGCCAGCAGTCAAGGACAGGGGGCTAGGGAGACCCAGTACTTC. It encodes CASSQGQGARETQYF.

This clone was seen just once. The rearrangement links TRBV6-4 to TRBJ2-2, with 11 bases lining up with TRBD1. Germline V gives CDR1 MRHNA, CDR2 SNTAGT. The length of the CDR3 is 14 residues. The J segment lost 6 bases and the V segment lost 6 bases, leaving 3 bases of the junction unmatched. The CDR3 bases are TGTGCCAGCAGGGGACAGGGGGACTCCGGGGAGCTGTTTTTT. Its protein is CASRGQGDSGELFF.